The rows below give T cell receptor beta chains drawn from one sample of a study of cytomegalovirus exposure and HLA in healthy donors. The method was immunoSEQ multiplex PCR; TCRdb's version includes in-frame clones alone and lacks a portion of them. The sample contains 150,000 to 200,000 clones, about 80% of which appear only once. The sequenced material came from PBMCs. The source of these receptors is a woman aged 18-29 years in good health and CMV-seropositive. Each CDR3 is given with its conserved first and last residue. D genes are given only for firm matches. Clone size is stated in some rows and not others, as once, few, many or a class when expanded.

cdr3_nt cdr3_aa j_call d_call v_call clone_size
TGTGCCAGCAGCCCCCGGACAGCCAACTATGGCTACACCTTC CASSPRTANYGYTF TRBJ1-2 - TRBV5-5 -
TGTGCCAGCAGTTACTCGATAAACGCCAGATCCTACGAGCAGTACTTC CASSYSINARSYEQYF TRBJ2-7 - TRBV6-5 -
TGCGCCAGCAGCCAGAGCCTAGCGGCCGTAGAGACCCAGTACTTC CASSQSLAAVETQYF TRBJ2-5 TRBD2 TRBV4-3 -
TGTGCCAGCAGTGAAGGGACAGGGTATGAAGGTCAGCCCCAGCATTTT CASSEGTGYEGQPQHF TRBJ1-5 TRBD1 TRBV6-1 -
TGTGCCAGCAGTGAATGGCTAGCGGAGCAAGAGACCCAGTACTTC CASSEWLAEQETQYF TRBJ2-5 TRBD2 TRBV2 -
TGTGCTTCTCGGGAGCGGAACACCGGGGAGCTGTTTTTT CASRERNTGELFF TRBJ2-2 - TRBV6-5 -
TGTGCCAGCCGTAGGCAGGGCAATCAGCCCCAGCATTTT CASRRQGNQPQHF TRBJ1-5 - TRBV27 -
TGTTCCAGCAGTTCCCCCGGAGCTTTCTTT CSSSSPGAFF TRBJ1-1 - TRBV7-9 -
TGTGCCAGCAGTTTTGTCAGGGTATTATTACCTGAAGCTTTCTTT CASSFVRVLLPEAFF TRBJ1-1 - TRBV28 -
TGCGCCAGCAGCTTCGGTATGGAGGGTGGCTACACCTTC CASSFGMEGGYTF TRBJ1-2 - TRBV5-1 -
TGTGCCAGCAGCTCCGTAGGGACAGGGACGGCGCAGTACTTC CASSSVGTGTAQYF TRBJ2-7 TRBD1 TRBV7-9 once
TGCGCCAGCAGCCAAGAAAGGGAGGATACGCAGTATTTT CASSQEREDTQYF TRBJ2-3 - TRBV4-1 -
TGTGCCAGTAGTATAAGTTTGGCGGGGGGCCTCAATGAGCAGTTCTTC CASSISLAGGLNEQFF TRBJ2-1 TRBD2 TRBV19 -
TGCGCCAGCAGCTTGGTGGGGAGGGGAGAAAAACTGTTTTTT CASSLVGRGEKLFF TRBJ1-4 - TRBV5-1 -
TGCGCCAGCTCGACCGGGACAGCCTCCTACGAGCAGTACTTC CASSTGTASYEQYF TRBJ2-7 TRBD1 TRBV10-1 -
TGTGCCAGCAGCTCAAACCTACAGGGGGGAATATACAATGAGCAGTTCTTC CASSSNLQGGIYNEQFF TRBJ2-1 TRBD1 TRBV11-2 -
TGTGCCAGCAGTGAGGCAGGGGTTGGCAATCAGCCCCAGCATTTT CASSEAGVGNQPQHF TRBJ1-5 - TRBV6-1 -
TGTGCCAGCAGCCAAGATAGGGGACAGAACACAGATACGCAGTATTTT CASSQDRGQNTDTQYF TRBJ2-3 TRBD1 TRBV4-2 -
TGTGCCAGCCTGGGACAGGGGAGGTATGGCTACACCTTC CASLGQGRYGYTF TRBJ1-2 TRBD1 TRBV27 -
TGTGCCAGCAGCTTAGGGGGACTAAACACCGGGGAGCTGTTTTTT CASSLGGLNTGELFF TRBJ2-2 TRBD2 TRBV7-2 once
TGTGCCAGCAGTGAAGAGGACTATTCCTACAATGAGCAGTTCTTC CASSEEDYSYNEQFF TRBJ2-1 - TRBV6-1 -
TGTGCCAGCAGCTTCGGGACAGTAAAGGGCTACACCTTC CASSFGTVKGYTF TRBJ1-2 TRBD1 TRBV5-6 once
TGTGCCAGCAGCCACGCGGGGAGCTCCTACAATGAGCAGTTCTTC CASSHAGSSYNEQFF TRBJ2-1 - TRBV7-2 few
TGTGCCAGTAGTATCTGGGGGGAGGGTCAGCCCCAGCATTTT CASSIWGEGQPQHF TRBJ1-5 - TRBV19 -
TGTGCCAGCAGCCTAGGGACAGGGGCAATCCAGCCCCAGCATTTT CASSLGTGAIQPQHF TRBJ1-5 TRBD1 TRBV28 -
TGCGCCAGCAGCCAAGATCGAGGACAGGGTTGGGATCAGCCCCAGCATTTT CASSQDRGQGWDQPQHF TRBJ1-5 TRBD1 TRBV4-1 -
TGCGCCAGCAGCCAAGTTCGGAGTTCCCCTTCCCAGTACAATGAGCAGTTCTTC CASSQVRSSPSQYNEQFF TRBJ2-1 - TRBV4-1 -
TGCGCCAGCAGCCAAGATAGCAAGATGAACACTGAAGCTTTCTTT CASSQDSKMNTEAFF TRBJ1-1 - TRBV4-3 -
TGTGCCAGCAGCTCATCCCGCGGGACAGGTGGGAGCTATGGCTACACCTTC CASSSSRGTGGSYGYTF TRBJ1-2 TRBD1 TRBV7-9 -
TGTGCCAGCAGTGAGGCAGGGACCGGGGAGCTGTTTTTT CASSEAGTGELFF TRBJ2-2 - TRBV6-4 -
TGTGCCTGGTTACAGACCTATGGCTACACCTTC CAWLQTYGYTF TRBJ1-2 - TRBV30 -
TGTGCCAGTAGTATAGCGGGACAGGGGTCTGGGGCCAACGTCCTGACTTTC CASSIAGQGSGANVLTF TRBJ2-6 TRBD1 TRBV19 -
TGTGCCAGTAGTAACCCGGGGGGTTACTCGGAGGAGACCCAGTACTTC CASSNPGGYSEETQYF TRBJ2-5 TRBD2 TRBV19 -